This T cell receptor (beta chain) appears in the sequencing data of a study of T cells after yellow fever vaccination. Trimming stripped 2 bases from V and 7 bases from J, with 12 bases between. The CDR3 runs 14 residues. MiXCR, run by TCRdb on the 5' RACE reads, gives a single entry per CDR3 protein. This table holds some 320,000 distinct CDR3 sequences, around 4.3% found once. This clonotype was counted at least ten times. The TCR comes from a man younger than 35 who received the YFV17D yellow fever vaccine. Specimen: PBMCs, collected 15 days after the yellow fever booster vaccination. This chain joins TRBV12-3 or TRBV12-4 and TRBJ1-5, with D possibly TRBD1 on 6 matching bases. The chain's CDR3 is CASSLSRGVQPQHF. As DNA, the CDR3 is TGTGCCAGCAGTTTATCAAGGGGGGTGCAGCCCCAGCATTTT.